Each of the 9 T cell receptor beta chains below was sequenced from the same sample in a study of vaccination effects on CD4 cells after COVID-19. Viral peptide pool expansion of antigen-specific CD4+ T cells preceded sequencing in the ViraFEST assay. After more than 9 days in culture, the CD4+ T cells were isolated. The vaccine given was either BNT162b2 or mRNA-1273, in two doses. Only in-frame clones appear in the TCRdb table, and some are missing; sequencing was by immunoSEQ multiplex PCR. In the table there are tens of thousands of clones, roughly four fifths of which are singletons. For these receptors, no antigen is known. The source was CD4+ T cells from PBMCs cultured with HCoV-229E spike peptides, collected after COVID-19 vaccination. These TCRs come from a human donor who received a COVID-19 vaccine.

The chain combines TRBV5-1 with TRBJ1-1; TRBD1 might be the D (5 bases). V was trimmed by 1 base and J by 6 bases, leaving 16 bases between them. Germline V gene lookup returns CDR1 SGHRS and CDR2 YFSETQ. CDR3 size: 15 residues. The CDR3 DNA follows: TGCGCCAGCAGCTTGAATGGCAGGGTCGGCCCTGAAGCTTTCTTT. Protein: CASSLNGRVGPEAFF.

CDR3 bases: TGTGCCAGCAGCTTATTAGCGGGGGGGCCCAATGAGCAGTTCTTC. Protein product: CASSLLAGGPNEQFF. The chain combines TRBV11-1 with TRBJ2-1, with 11 bases matching TRBD2. The V gene's germline CDR1 is SGHAT and CDR2 FQDESV (reference sequence). The CDR3 loop spans 15 amino acids. V lost 2 bases to trimming and J lost 6 bases; unmatched junction nucleotides: 3.

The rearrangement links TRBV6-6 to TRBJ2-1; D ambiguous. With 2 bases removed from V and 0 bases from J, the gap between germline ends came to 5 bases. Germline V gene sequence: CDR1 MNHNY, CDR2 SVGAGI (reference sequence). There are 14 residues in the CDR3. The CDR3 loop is CASSYASSYNEQFF. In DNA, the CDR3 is TGTGCCAGCAGTTACGCGAGCTCCTACAATGAGCAGTTCTTC.

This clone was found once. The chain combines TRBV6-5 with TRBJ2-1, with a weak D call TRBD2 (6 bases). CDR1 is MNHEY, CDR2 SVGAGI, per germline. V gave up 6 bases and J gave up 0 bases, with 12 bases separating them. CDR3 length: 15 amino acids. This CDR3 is CASRRAGSSYNEQFF. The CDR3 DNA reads TGTGCCAGCAGAAGGGCGGGGAGCTCCTACAATGAGCAGTTCTTC.

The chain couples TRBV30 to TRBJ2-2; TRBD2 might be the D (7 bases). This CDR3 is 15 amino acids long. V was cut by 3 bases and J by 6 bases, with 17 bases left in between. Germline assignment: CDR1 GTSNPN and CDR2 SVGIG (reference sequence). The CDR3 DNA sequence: TGTGCCTGGAGGTCTGCGGGGGAGGGGGCCGGGGAGCTGTTTTTT. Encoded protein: CAWRSAGEGAGELFF.

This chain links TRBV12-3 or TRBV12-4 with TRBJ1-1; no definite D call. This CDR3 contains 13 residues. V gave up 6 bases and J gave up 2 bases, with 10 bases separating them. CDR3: CASSIQINTEAFF. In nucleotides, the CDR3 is TGTGCCAGCAGCATCCAGATAAACACTGAAGCTTTCTTT.

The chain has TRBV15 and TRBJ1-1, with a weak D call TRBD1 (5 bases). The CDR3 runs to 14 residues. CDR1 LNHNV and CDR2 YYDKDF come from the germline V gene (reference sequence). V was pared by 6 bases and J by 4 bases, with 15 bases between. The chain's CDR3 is CATRRGRGFTEAFF. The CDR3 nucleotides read TGTGCCACCAGAAGGGGTCGCGGGTTCACTGAAGCTTTCTTT.

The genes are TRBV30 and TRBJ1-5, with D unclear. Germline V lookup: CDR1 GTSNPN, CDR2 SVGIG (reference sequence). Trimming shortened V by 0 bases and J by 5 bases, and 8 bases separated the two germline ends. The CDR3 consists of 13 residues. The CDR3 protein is CAWSVRTHQPQHF. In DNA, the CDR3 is TGTGCCTGGAGTGTCCGCACGCATCAGCCCCAGCATTTT. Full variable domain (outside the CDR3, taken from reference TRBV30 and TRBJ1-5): SQTIHQWPATLVQPVGSPLSLECTVEGTSNPNLYWYRQAAGRGLQLLFYSVGIGQISSEVPQNLSASRPQDRQFILSSKKLLLSDSGFYLCAWSVRTHQPQHFGDGTRLSIL.

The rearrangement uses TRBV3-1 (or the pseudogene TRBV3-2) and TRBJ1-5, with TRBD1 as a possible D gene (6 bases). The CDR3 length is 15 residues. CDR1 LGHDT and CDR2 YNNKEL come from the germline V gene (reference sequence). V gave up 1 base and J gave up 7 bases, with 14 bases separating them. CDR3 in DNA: TGTGCCAGCAGCCAAGGCAGGGGAATTTACCAGCCCCAGCATTTT. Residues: CASSQGRGIYQPQHF.